This TCR beta chain was sequenced during a study of T cells after yellow fever vaccination. Study-level findings and limits: Once the booster was given, most primary-vaccination clones reappeared, at 95% to 97% for CD4 and over 85% for CD8.

The CDR3 covers 15 residues. V gave up 4 bases and J gave up 2 bases; unmatched junction bases: 7. Per the germline V gene, CDR1 is SGHRS and CDR2 is YFSETQ. TCRdb reprocessed the 5' RACE reads with MiXCR, giving one entry per CDR3 protein. Of fewer than 450,000 distinct CDR3 sequences in the sample, 11% were seen once. At least ten counts were recorded for this clonotype. Its antigen is still unknown. The V call is TRBV5-1, the J call TRBJ2-3; 7 bases align to TRBD1. The receptor comes from a man younger than 35 who received the YFV17D yellow fever vaccine. The sequenced sample was PBMCs, obtained on the day of the first yellow fever vaccination. The chain's CDR3 is CASSLRTGVTDTQYF. Written as DNA, the CDR3 is TGCGCCAGCAGCCTAAGGACAGGAGTCACAGATACGCAGTATTTT.